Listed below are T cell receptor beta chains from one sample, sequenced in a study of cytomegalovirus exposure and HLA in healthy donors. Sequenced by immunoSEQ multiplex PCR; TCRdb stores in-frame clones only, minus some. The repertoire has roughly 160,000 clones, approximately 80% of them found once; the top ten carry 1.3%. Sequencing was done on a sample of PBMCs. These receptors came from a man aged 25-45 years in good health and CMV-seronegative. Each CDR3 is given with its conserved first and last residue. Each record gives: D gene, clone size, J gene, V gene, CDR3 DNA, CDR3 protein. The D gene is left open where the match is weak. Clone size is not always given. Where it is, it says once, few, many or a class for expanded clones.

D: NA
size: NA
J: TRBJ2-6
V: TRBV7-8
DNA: TGTGCCAGCAGTTCCGAGTTCTCTGGGGCCAACGTCCTGACTTTC
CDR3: CASSSEFSGANVLTF

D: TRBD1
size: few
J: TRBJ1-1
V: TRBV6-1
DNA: TGTGCCAGCAGCGCCATACAGGGGGCGCGCACTGAAGCTTTCTTT
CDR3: CASSAIQGARTEAFF

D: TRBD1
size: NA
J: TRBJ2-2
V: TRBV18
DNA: TGTGCCAGCTCACCCGACCGGGACAGGGCCCCCGGGGAGCTGTTTTTT
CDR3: CASSPDRDRAPGELFF

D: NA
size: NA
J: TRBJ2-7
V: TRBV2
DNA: TGTGCCAGCAGCTGGTTAGCGAAAGCCTACGAGCAGTACTTC
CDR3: CASSWLAKAYEQYF

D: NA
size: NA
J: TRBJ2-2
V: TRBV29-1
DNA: TGCAGCAGTTGGTTGAGGGCAGCGAACACCGGGGAGCTGTTTTTT
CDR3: CSSWLRAANTGELFF

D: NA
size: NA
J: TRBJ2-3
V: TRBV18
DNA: TGTGCCAGCTCTTTGGACAGCGGCACAGATACGCAGTATTTT
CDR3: CASSLDSGTDTQYF

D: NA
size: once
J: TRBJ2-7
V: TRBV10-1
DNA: TGCGCCAGCAGTGAGTACGGACAGTCCTACGAGCAGTACTTC
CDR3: CASSEYGQSYEQYF

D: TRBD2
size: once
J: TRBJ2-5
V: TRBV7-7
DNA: TGTGCTAGCAGCTTAAATGGCGGGGGGGCCGGGGAGACCCAGTACTTC
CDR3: CASSLNGGGAGETQYF

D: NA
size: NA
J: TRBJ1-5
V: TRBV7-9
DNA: TGTGCCAGCAGCTTATCAGGGTACGATCAGCCCCAGCATTTT
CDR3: CASSLSGYDQPQHF

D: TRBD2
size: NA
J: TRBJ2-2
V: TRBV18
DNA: TGTGCCAGCTCACCACGGACTAGCGGTAACACCGGGGAGCTGTTTTTT
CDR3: CASSPRTSGNTGELFF

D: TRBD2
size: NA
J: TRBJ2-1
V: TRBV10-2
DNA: TGCGCCAGCAGGCGGCCCGGGACTAGCGGGACGGATGAGCAGTTCTTC
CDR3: CASRRPGTSGTDEQFF

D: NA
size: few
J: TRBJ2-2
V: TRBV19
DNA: TGTGCCAGTAGTATAGGCGGAGTTAACACCGGGGAGCTGTTTTTT
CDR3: CASSIGGVNTGELFF

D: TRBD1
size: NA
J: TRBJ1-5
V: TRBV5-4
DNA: TGTGCCAGCAGCATGGGACAGGGCGGCAATCAGCCCCAGCATTTT
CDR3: CASSMGQGGNQPQHF

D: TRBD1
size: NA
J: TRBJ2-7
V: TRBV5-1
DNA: TGCGCCAGCAGCTCCTGGACAGGGGGCCTCGGCGAGCAGTACTTC
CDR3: CASSSWTGGLGEQYF

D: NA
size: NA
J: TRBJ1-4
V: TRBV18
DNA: TGTGCCAGCTCACCAAGGGCAGGGAATGAAAAACTGTTTTTT
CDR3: CASSPRAGNEKLFF

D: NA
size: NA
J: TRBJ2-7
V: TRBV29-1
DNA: TGCAGCGTCTTATCCCGAGGGACCTACGAGCAGTACTTC
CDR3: CSVLSRGTYEQYF

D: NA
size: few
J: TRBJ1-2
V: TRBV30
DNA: TGTGCCTGGAGTTCGACTGGGGGCTACACCTTC
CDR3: CAWSSTGGYTF

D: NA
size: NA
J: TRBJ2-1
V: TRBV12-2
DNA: TGTGCAAGTCGCTTAGAAGTGTCCCGGGACAGTGGCTACAATGAGCAGTTCTTC
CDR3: CASRLEVSRDSGYNEQFF

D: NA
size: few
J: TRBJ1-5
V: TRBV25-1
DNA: TGTGCCAGCAGTGCAATTCAGCCCCAGCATTTT
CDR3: CASSAIQPQHF

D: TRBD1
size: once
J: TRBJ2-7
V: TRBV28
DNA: TGTGCCAGCAGTTTTTTTGGGACAGGGGGTGGGGAGCAGTACTTC
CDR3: CASSFFGTGGGEQYF

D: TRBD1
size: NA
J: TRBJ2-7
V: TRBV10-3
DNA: TGTGCCATCAGGAGGGGACAGAACACCTACGAGCAGTACTTC
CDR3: CAIRRGQNTYEQYF

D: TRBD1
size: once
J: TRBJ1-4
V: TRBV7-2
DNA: TGTGCCAGCAGCGCGACCGGGACAGGCAATGAAAAACTGTTTTTT
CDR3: CASSATGTGNEKLFF

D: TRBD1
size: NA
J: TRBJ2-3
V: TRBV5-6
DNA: TGTGCCAGCAGCTTGGGGACAGGGGGTCGGGTCACAGATACGCAGTATTTT
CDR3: CASSLGTGGRVTDTQYF

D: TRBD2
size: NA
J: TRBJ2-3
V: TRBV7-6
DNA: TGTGCCAGCAGACCGACTAGCGGGAGGATGGATACGCAGTATTTT
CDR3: CASRPTSGRMDTQYF

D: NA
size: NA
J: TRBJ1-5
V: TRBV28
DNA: TGTGCCACCCGTAACGACAGGCCGACAGGACATCAGCCCCAGCATTTT
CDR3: CATRNDRPTGHQPQHF

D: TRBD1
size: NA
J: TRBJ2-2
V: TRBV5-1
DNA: TGCGCCAGCAGCTCTTGGGACAGGACCATCACCGGGGAGCTGTTTTTT
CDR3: CASSSWDRTITGELFF

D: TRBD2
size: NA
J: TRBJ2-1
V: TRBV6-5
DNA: TGTGCCAGCAGCCTTAGCGGGAGGCATTACAATGAGCAGTTCTTC
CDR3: CASSLSGRHYNEQFF

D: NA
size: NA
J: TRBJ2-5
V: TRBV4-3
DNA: TGCGCCAGCAGCCCGGGTTGGCTAGCACGCGAAGAGACCCAGTACTTC
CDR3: CASSPGWLAREETQYF

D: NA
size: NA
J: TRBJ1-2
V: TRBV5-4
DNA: TGTGCCAGCAGCTTCAACAGGGTAGCTAACTATGGCTACACCTTC
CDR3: CASSFNRVANYGYTF

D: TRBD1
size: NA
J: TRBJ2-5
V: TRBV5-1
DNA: TGCGCCAGCAGCTTGCACAGGGGTGGCGAAAACCAAGAGACCCAGTACTTC
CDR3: CASSLHRGGENQETQYF

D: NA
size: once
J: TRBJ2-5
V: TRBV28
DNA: TGTGCCAGCAGTTTAATAGGAGCCCAAGAGACCCAGTACTTC
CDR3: CASSLIGAQETQYF

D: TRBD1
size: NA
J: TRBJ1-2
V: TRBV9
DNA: TGTGCCAGCAGCGTAGCGCAGGGGGACTATGGCTACACCTTC
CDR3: CASSVAQGDYGYTF

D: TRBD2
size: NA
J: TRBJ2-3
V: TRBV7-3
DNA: TGTGCCAGCAGCTTAGGAGCGGGGGGCCCGACAGATACGCAGTATTTT
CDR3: CASSLGAGGPTDTQYF

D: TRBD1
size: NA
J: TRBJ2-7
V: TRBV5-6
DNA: TGTGCCAGCAGCAGGCCCGAGGACAGGTCCGAGCAGTACTTC
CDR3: CASSRPEDRSEQYF

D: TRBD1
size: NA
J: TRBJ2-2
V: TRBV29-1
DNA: TGCAGCGGAAAGACAGGGGGTTCGGCCGGGGAGCTGTTTTTT
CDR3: CSGKTGGSAGELFF

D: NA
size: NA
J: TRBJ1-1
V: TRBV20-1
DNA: TGCAGTGCCATTACAGGGCTATCGGCTTTCTTT
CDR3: CSAITGLSAFF

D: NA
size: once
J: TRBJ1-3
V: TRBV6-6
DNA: TGTGCCAGCAAAGATCTCAGCTCTGGAAACACCATATATTTT
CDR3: CASKDLSSGNTIYF

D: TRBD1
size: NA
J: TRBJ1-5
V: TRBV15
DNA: TGTGCCACCAGCAGACTGACAGGGGTAAGCAATCAGCCCCAGCATTTT
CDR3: CATSRLTGVSNQPQHF

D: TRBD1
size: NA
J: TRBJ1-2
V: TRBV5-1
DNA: TGCGCCAGCAGCTTGGGGACAGGGGGAGGCTACACCTTC
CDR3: CASSLGTGGGYTF

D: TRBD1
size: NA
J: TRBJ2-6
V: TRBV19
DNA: TGTGCCAGTAGTATGACAGGGGATCCTGGGGCCAACGTCCTGACTTTC
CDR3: CASSMTGDPGANVLTF

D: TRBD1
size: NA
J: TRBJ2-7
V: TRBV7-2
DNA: TGTGCCAGCTTACAGGGGTCCGAGCAGTACTTC
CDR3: CASLQGSEQYF

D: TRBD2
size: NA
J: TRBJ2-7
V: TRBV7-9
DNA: TGTTCCAGCAGCTTAAGGACTAGCGGGGGGCCCCCCTACGAGCAGTACTTC
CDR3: CSSSLRTSGGPPYEQYF

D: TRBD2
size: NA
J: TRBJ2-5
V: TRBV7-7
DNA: TGTGCTAGCAGCTCCACGGGACTAGCGGGAGAGACCCAGTACTTC
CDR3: CASSSTGLAGETQYF

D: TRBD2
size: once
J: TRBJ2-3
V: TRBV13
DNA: TGTGCCAGCAGCTTAGTTAGCGGGGGGCTTACGCAGTATTTT
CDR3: CASSLVSGGLTQYF

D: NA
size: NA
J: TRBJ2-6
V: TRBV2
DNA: TGTGCCAGCGCAGTTACTGGGGCCAACGTCCTGACTTTC
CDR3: CASAVTGANVLTF

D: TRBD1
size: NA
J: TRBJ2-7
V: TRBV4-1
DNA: TGCGCCAGCAGCCAAGAAAGTCCGGGACAGCCTCTCCTACAGCAGTACTTC
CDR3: CASSQESPGQPLLQQYF

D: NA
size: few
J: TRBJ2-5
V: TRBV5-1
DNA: TGCGCCAGCAGCTTGATTAGTGGGCGACGGGAGACCCAGTACTTC
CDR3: CASSLISGRRETQYF

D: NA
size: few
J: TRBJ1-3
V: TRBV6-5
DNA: TGTGCCAGCAGTTATGCCGATAGCTCTGGAAACACCATATATTTT
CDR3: CASSYADSSGNTIYF

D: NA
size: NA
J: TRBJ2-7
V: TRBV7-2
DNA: TGTGCCAGCAGCCCAGGGGTGGGAGCCTACGAGCAGTACTTC
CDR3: CASSPGVGAYEQYF

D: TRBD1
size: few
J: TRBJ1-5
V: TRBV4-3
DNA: TGCGCCAGCAGCCAAGACACAGGGGGCAGGGGTCAGCCCCAGCATTTT
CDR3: CASSQDTGGRGQPQHF

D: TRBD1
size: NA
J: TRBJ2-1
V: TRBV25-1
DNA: TGTGCCAGTCGACAGGGGGCGATGGATGAGCAGTTCTTC
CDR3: CASRQGAMDEQFF

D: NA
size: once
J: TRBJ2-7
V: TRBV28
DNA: TGTGCCAGCAACAGGGCTCGCTACGAGCAGTACTTC
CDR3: CASNRARYEQYF

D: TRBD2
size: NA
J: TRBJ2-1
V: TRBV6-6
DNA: TGTGCCAGCATCCTAGCTAGCGGGAGTTTCACTGAGCAGTTCTTC
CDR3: CASILASGSFTEQFF

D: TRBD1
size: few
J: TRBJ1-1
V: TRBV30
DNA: TGTGCCTGGAGTGTAGGGGACAGCACCGAAGCTTTCTTT
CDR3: CAWSVGDSTEAFF

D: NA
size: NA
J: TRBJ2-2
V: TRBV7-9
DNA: TGTGCCAGCAGTGGACAGCTGAACACCGGGGAGCTGTTTTTT
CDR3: CASSGQLNTGELFF

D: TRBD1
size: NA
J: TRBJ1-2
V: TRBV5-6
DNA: TGTGCCAGCAGCTCGACAGGGGTTAACTATGGCTACACCTTC
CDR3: CASSSTGVNYGYTF

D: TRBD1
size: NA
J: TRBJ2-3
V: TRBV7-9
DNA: TGTGCCAGCAGCTTAAAGACCGGGACAGGGTCGCATGATACGCAGTATTTT
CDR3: CASSLKTGTGSHDTQYF